This T cell receptor (beta chain) was observed in a study of blood T cell repertoires in COVID-19. The CDR3 is 16 amino acids. The germline gives CDR1 MDHEN, CDR2 SYDVKM. Deletions cut 1 base from V and 0 bases from J, with 10 bases between. The assay was immunoSEQ multiplex PCR, and TCRdb's table has in-frame clones only and misses some. The top ten hold approximately 10% of the sample, which has some 180,000 clones, more than 80% seen once. This clone showed up just once. The sequence was obtained from a middle-aged woman with COVID-19, enrolled during active disease. V and J are TRBV28 and TRBJ1-3; TRBD1 might be the D (6 bases). Source material: peripheral blood. The CDR3 DNA reads TGTGCCAGCAGTTTATTGGACAGTTACTCTGGAAACACCATATATTTT. It translates to CASSLLDSYSGNTIYF.